Below are 5 T cell receptor beta chains sequenced from a single sample in a study of blood T cell repertoires in COVID-19. This table comes from immunoSEQ multiplex PCR, and its TCRdb copy is limited to in-frame clones, with some not included. The sample records approximately 210,000 clones, roughly 90% being singletons. The sequencing input was peripheral blood. Receptors originate from a man aged 25-45 years who had recovered from COVID-19.

The table lists this clone with a count of one. CDR3: CASSLVTREETQYF. The CDR3 DNA follows: TGTGCCAGCAGCTTGGTTACGAGGGAAGAGACCCAGTACTTC. The genes are TRBV5-6 and TRBJ2-5, with a tentative D call TRBD2 (5 bases). The CDR3 is made up of 14 amino acids. Trimming shortened V by 0 bases and J by 3 bases, and 9 bases separated the two germline ends. CDR1 and CDR2 (germline): SGHDT, YYEEEE.

This clone occurred once. CDR3 sequence reads: CASRDLDRKLNLNYGYTF. Here the CDR3 DNA reads TGTGCCAGTAGGGATTTAGACAGAAAGCTTAACCTTAACTATGGCTACACCTTC. The genes are TRBV19 and TRBJ1-2, with D tentatively TRBD1 (5 bases). Germline V gene sequence: CDR1 LNHDA, CDR2 SQIVND (reference sequence). Between the trimmed V and J ends, which lost 6 bases and 1 base, there was a span of 24 bases. This CDR3 is built from 18 residues.

The chain recombines TRBV18 with TRBJ2-3; 12 bases fit TRBD2. After removal of 2 bases from V and 0 bases from J, the junction contained 9 bases not matched to a gene. The CDR3 is 19 residues long. In germline, CDR1 is KGHSH, CDR2 LQKENI. CDR3 nucleotide sequence: TGTGCCAGCTCACCAAAGAAACTAGCGGGGGGCCCTAGCACAGATACGCAGTATTTT. It specifies CASSPKKLAGGPSTDTQYF.

V is TRBV19 and J is TRBJ1-5; D may be TRBD1 (5 bases). Germline lookup yields CDR1 LNHDA and CDR2 SQIVND (reference sequence). Trimming removed 3 bases at V and 1 base at J, with 10 bases between. This CDR3 spans 15 amino acids. CDR3 nucleotide sequence: TGTGCCAGTAGTATTTTAAGGGGAAGCAATCAGCCCCAGCATTTT. Translation: CASSILRGSNQPQHF.

J is TRBJ2-3 and V is TRBV5-4, with 7 bases fitting TRBD2. V trimming: 4 bases; J trimming: 4 bases; junction bases outside the gene matches: 12. The germline gives CDR1 SGHNT, CDR2 YYREEE (reference sequence). The CDR3 sequence is 16 residues long. CDR3 loop: CASSIRLAKRSDTQYF. The CDR3 bases are TGTGCCAGCAGCATCCGACTAGCAAAAAGGTCAGATACGCAGTATTTT.